This TCR beta chain was recorded in a study of cytomegalovirus exposure and HLA in healthy donors. With 2 bases removed from V and 1 base from J, the gap between germline ends came to 11 bases. CDR1 is SQVTM, CDR2 ANQGSEA, per germline. The CDR3 length is 14 residues. Those who donated were healthy bone marrow donors. Use of 60 Vbeta and 13 Jbeta primers characterized the PCR. Measured with immunoSEQ multiplex PCR; TCRdb has only the in-frame clones, and not every one. The table records around 130,000 clones, 75% to 90% of them present only once. As to this clone: Its antigen is undetermined.

Study-wide findings and caveats: The investigators catalogued 180 or so TCR beta chains as cytomegalovirus-associated.

The specimen was PBMCs. This clonotype was sampled from a woman under 40 in good health and CMV-seropositive. The J gene is TRBJ1-1, the V gene TRBV29-1, with D possibly being TRBD1 (5 bases). The CDR3 sequence is CSVERRGWNTEAFF. The CDR3 nucleotides read TGCAGCGTTGAAAGGAGGGGATGGAACACTGAAGCTTTCTTT.